One sample yielded the 9 T cell receptor beta chains listed below, sequenced in a study of blood T cell repertoires in COVID-19. Clones were sequenced by immunoSEQ multiplex PCR, and TCRdb holds only the in-frame ones, with some missing. The top ten clones hold 4% to 6% of a sample with about 77,000 clones, 80% of them seen once. The specimen sequenced was peripheral blood. The receptor set was obtained from a woman in her sixties or seventies with acute or convalescent COVID-19.

The count of this clone is one. The rearrangement links TRBV7-9 to TRBJ1-5; possible D gene TRBD1, 6 bases. Per germline, CDR1 SEHNR and CDR2 FQNEAQ (reference sequence). V was shortened by 6 bases and J by 7 bases, with 10 bases between the two germline ends. This CDR3 region has 12 residues. CDR3 nucleotide sequence: TGTGCCAGCAGTTCAGGGGTGCAGCCCCAGCATTTT. It is translated as CASSSGVQPQHF.

The rearrangement links TRBV7-8 to TRBJ1-1, with D tentatively TRBD1 (6 bases). This CDR3 spans 15 amino acids. Germline V gene lookup returns CDR1 SGHVS and CDR2 FQNEAQ. Trimming removed 4 bases at V and 3 bases at J, with 15 bases between. DNA of the CDR3: TGTGCCAGCAGCTCGGACAGCTGGGGGTACACTGAAGCTTTCTTT. Translating gives CASSSDSWGYTEAFF.

The CDR3 loop is CASSVHTDTQYF. The DNA for the CDR3 is TGTGCCAGCAGCGTACACACAGATACGCAGTATTTT. The chain combines TRBV9 with TRBJ2-3; no definite D call. Trimming took 1 base from V and 2 from J, leaving 2 bases between them. Germline CDR1 SGDLS, CDR2 YYNGEE. This CDR3 is 12 amino acids long.

In DNA form, the CDR3 reads TGCGCCAGCAGCTCGAGACAGGGAACTGCTGCTGGCTACACCTTC. Translation: CASSSRQGTAAGYTF. The chain couples TRBV5-1 to TRBJ1-2; TRBD1 matches at 7 bases. V shed 3 bases and J 7 bases; nucleotides not matched to a gene: 12. The germline gives CDR1 SGHRS, CDR2 YFSETQ. The CDR3 runs to 15 residues.

The chain joins TRBV19 to TRBJ1-2; D might be TRBD1 (5 bases). Trimming pared 5 bases from V and 4 bases from J, leaving 11 bases between. The CDR3 is 13 residues long. Germline-derived CDR1 and CDR2 are LNHDA and SQIVND (reference sequence). The CDR3 DNA is TGTGCCAGTAGTGATGACAGATCCTATGGCTACACCTTC. Translated: CASSDDRSYGYTF.

The CDR3 region has the DNA TGTGCCAGCAGCTTCTTTTTACTGACAGGGGTATTAGGACAAGAGACCCAGTACTTC. This gives the protein CASSFFLLTGVLGQETQYF. This chain joins TRBV5-6 and TRBJ2-5, with 8 nucleotides matching TRBD1. The CDR3 totals 19 residues. V shed 2 bases, J shed 2 bases, and the junction held 17 bases outside the gene matches. Germline CDR1 reads SGHDT; CDR2 reads YYEEEE.

The chain combines TRBV5-4 with TRBJ2-1, with a tentative D call TRBD1 (6 bases). Germline V gene lookup returns CDR1 SGHNT and CDR2 YYREEE (reference sequence). V gave up 4 bases and J gave up 2 bases, with 13 bases separating them. CDR3 length: 15 amino acids. The CDR3 region has the DNA TGTGCCAGCAGCCTACAGGGAAGCACCTACAATGAGCAGTTCTTC. Translation gives CASSLQGSTYNEQFF.

J is TRBJ2-1 and V is TRBV11-2, with D tentatively TRBD2 (6 bases). The germline V gene has CDR1 SGHAT and CDR2 FQNNGV. The CDR3 sequence is 14 residues long. Trimming removed 1 base at V and 4 bases at J, with 8 bases between. The CDR3 loop reads CASSLALAYNEQFF. For the CDR3, the DNA is TGTGCCAGCAGCTTAGCCCTAGCGTACAATGAGCAGTTCTTC.

This clone was seen just once. V is TRBV10-3 and J is TRBJ1-5; 8 bases align to TRBD1. Per germline, CDR1 ENHRY and CDR2 SYGVKD. There are 13 residues in the CDR3. The V and J ends lost 6 bases and 3 bases, in that order; junction bases with no gene match: 1. CDR3 sequence: CAIRDRDNQPQHF. CDR3 in DNA: TGTGCCATCAGGGACAGGGACAATCAGCCCCAGCATTTT.